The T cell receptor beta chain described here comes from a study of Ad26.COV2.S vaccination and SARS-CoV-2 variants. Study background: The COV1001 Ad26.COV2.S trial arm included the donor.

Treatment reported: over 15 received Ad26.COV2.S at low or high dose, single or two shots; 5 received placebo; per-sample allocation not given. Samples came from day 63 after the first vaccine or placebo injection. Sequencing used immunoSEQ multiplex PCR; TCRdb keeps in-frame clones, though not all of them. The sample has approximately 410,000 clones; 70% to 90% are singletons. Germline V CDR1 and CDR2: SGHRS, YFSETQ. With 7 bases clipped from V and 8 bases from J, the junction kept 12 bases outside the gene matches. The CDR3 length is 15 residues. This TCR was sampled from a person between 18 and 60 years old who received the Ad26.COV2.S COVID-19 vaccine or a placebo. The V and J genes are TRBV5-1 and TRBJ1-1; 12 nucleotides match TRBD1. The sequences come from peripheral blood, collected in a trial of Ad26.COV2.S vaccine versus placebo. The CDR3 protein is CASSPGQGAVIEAFF. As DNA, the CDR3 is TGCGCCAGCTCTCCGGGACAGGGGGCCGTCATAGAAGCTTTCTTT.